This T cell receptor beta chain was sequenced during a study of blood T cells in healthy people across ages. Donors gave roughly 10 milliliters of peripheral blood apiece. This clonotype appeared a few times. The CDR3 consists of 13 residues. The ends were cut back, 0 bases at V and 4 bases at J, with 9 bases in the middle. Germline-derived CDR1 and CDR2 are DFQATT and SNEGSKA (reference sequence). PCR was performed a second time for about 7 to 11 cycles using a sample-barcoded 5' primer and a J-beta primer mix. A minimum of 3 million CDR3-containing paired-end reads was obtained for each sample. TCRdb called the 5' RACE reads again in MiXCR, with one record for every CDR3 protein. The profile covers around 1,100,000 distinct CDR3 sequences, with roughly two fifths appearing a single time and less than 15% taken by the ten largest.

The TCR originated in a young man in good health. The chain employs TRBV20-1 and TRBJ1-2; D remains unclear. Sequencing input: blood. The CDR3 DNA reads TGCAGTGCTAGAGACCTAGGAGGCTATGGCTACACCTTC. It yields the protein CSARDLGGYGYTF.